This T cell receptor (beta chain) was obtained from a study of cytomegalovirus exposure and HLA in healthy donors. The study's findings and limits: The only immune exposure information that was available was CMV serostatus.

CDR1 and CDR2 (germline): MNHEY, SVGAGI. V lost 2 bases and J 8 bases, leaving 10 bases between the germline ends. This CDR3 has 14 amino acids. To note about this clone: Its antigen is not known.

With 60 Vbeta and 13 Jbeta primers, the PCR was carried out. Assay used: immunoSEQ multiplex PCR; TCRdb lists only in-frame clones, some missing. The sample holds some 160,000 clones, approximately 80% seen once. This clonotype originated in a male donor in good health and CMV-seropositive. V and J are TRBV6-5 and TRBJ1-6; D is undetermined. Sequencing used PBMCs. The CDR3 loop is CASSYEGRDSPLHF. CDR3 in DNA: TGTGCCAGCAGTTACGAGGGAAGGGATTCACCCCTCCACTTT.